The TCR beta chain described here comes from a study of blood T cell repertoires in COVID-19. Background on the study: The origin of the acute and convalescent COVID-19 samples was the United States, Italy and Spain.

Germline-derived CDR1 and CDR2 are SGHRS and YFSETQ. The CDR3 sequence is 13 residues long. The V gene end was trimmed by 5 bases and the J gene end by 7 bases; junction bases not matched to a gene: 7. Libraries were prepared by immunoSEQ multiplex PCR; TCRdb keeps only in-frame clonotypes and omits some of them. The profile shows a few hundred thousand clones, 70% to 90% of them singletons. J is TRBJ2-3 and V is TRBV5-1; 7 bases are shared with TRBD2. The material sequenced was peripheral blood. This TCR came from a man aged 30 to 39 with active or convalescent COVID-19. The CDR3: CASRPPSGNTQYF. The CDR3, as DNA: TGCGCCAGCAGGCCCCCAAGCGGGAATACGCAGTATTTT.